The 2 T cell receptor beta chains listed next were all sequenced from one sample in a study of blood T cell repertoires in COVID-19. Only in-frame clones appear in the TCRdb table, and some are missing; sequencing was by immunoSEQ multiplex PCR. The table lists about 110,000 clones, about 90% of them singletons. Sequences were obtained from peripheral blood. Source of these receptors: a woman in her forties or fifties with active or convalescent COVID-19.

The genes are TRBV18 and TRBJ1-5; the match to TRBD1 covers 7 bases. In germline, CDR1 is KGHSH, CDR2 LQKENI. This CDR3 region has 16 residues. V shed 5 bases and J 0 bases; nucleotides not matched to a gene: 7. The CDR3 reads CASSGTATSSNQPQHF. CDR3 in DNA: TGTGCCAGCTCAGGGACAGCTACCTCTAGCAATCAGCCCCAGCATTTT.

J is TRBJ2-7 and V is TRBV7-6; 12 nucleotides agree with TRBD1. Germline CDR1 and CDR2: SGHVS and FNYEAQ. There are 16 residues in the CDR3. Germline trimming cut 6 bases from V and 7 bases from J; bases unmatched to any gene: 13. The chain's CDR3 is CASSPSPGQGAYEQYF. The CDR3 DNA follows: TGTGCCAGCAGTCCCTCTCCGGGACAGGGGGCTTATGAGCAGTACTTC.